A selection of T cell receptor beta chains follows, all from one sample in a study of T cell responses to AZD1222 COVID-19 vaccine. Libraries were prepared by immunoSEQ multiplex PCR; TCRdb keeps only in-frame clonotypes and omits some of them. The table lists fewer than 200,000 clones, 70% to 90% of them singletons, with around 4.4% in the top ten. The sequencing used peripheral blood, collected 28 days after the second AZD1222 dose. The receptors here all came from an adult who received the AZD1222 COVID-19 vaccine. CDR3s include the opening cysteine and the closing phenylalanine or tryptophan. Each record gives: D gene, V gene, clone size, J gene, CDR3 protein, CDR3 DNA. D genes are given only for firm matches. Size values are once, few and many counts, or a class for expanded clones, and some rows have none.

D gene: -
V gene: TRBV4-3
clone size: -
J gene: TRBJ1-5
CDR3 protein: CASSQDPLRGDQPQHF
CDR3 DNA: TGCGCCAGCAGCCAGGACCCGCTACGGGGGGATCAGCCCCAGCATTTT

D gene: -
V gene: TRBV28
clone size: few
J gene: TRBJ1-4
CDR3 protein: CASSEGVLEKLFF
CDR3 DNA: TGTGCCAGCAGTGAGGGGGTACTTGAAAAACTGTTTTTT

D gene: -
V gene: TRBV19
clone size: once
J gene: TRBJ1-1
CDR3 protein: CASSMYPWATEAFF
CDR3 DNA: TGTGCCAGTAGTATGTACCCGTGGGCCACTGAAGCTTTCTTT

D gene: -
V gene: TRBV10-3
clone size: few
J gene: TRBJ1-1
CDR3 protein: CAISRSVWGSHTEAFF
CDR3 DNA: TGTGCCATCTCCCGATCGGTTTGGGGGTCCCACACTGAAGCTTTCTTT

D gene: TRBD1
V gene: TRBV19
clone size: -
J gene: TRBJ2-7
CDR3 protein: CASSDREYDEQYF
CDR3 DNA: TGTGCCAGTAGTGACAGGGAGTATGACGAGCAGTACTTC

D gene: -
V gene: TRBV6-1
clone size: -
J gene: TRBJ1-1
CDR3 protein: CASSEAGGVLGTEAFF
CDR3 DNA: TGTGCCAGCAGTGAAGCGGGGGGGGTTTTGGGCACTGAAGCTTTCTTT

D gene: -
V gene: TRBV5-1
clone size: -
J gene: TRBJ2-7
CDR3 protein: CASSFDKGVYEQYF
CDR3 DNA: TGCGCCAGCAGCTTTGACAAAGGGGTGTACGAGCAGTACTTC

D gene: -
V gene: TRBV30
clone size: -
J gene: TRBJ2-5
CDR3 protein: CAWSRGETQYF
CDR3 DNA: TGTGCCTGGAGTCGGGGAGAGACCCAGTACTTC

D gene: -
V gene: TRBV30
clone size: -
J gene: TRBJ1-2
CDR3 protein: CAWSVLSYGYTF
CDR3 DNA: TGTGCCTGGAGTGTACTAAGCTATGGCTACACCTTC

D gene: -
V gene: TRBV3-1/TRBV3-2
clone size: -
J gene: TRBJ2-5
CDR3 protein: CASSLITGYQETQYF
CDR3 DNA: TGTGCCAGCAGCCTCATAACAGGGTACCAAGAGACCCAGTACTTC

D gene: TRBD1
V gene: TRBV5-1
clone size: -
J gene: TRBJ1-4
CDR3 protein: CASRRGQGAGGEKLFF
CDR3 DNA: TGCGCCAGCAGGAGGGGACAGGGGGCCGGTGGAGAAAAACTGTTTTTT

D gene: -
V gene: TRBV7-8
clone size: -
J gene: TRBJ1-4
CDR3 protein: CASSPEARGYEKLFF
CDR3 DNA: TGTGCCAGCAGCCCTGAGGCCCGGGGATACGAAAAACTGTTTTTT

D gene: -
V gene: TRBV6-5
clone size: -
J gene: TRBJ2-1
CDR3 protein: CASNLGENNEQFF
CDR3 DNA: TGTGCCAGCAACCTGGGGGAGAACAATGAGCAGTTCTTC

D gene: TRBD1
V gene: TRBV6-1
clone size: -
J gene: TRBJ2-7
CDR3 protein: CASSEATGQGYEQYF
CDR3 DNA: TGTGCCAGCAGTGAAGCTACGGGACAGGGCTACGAGCAGTACTTC

D gene: -
V gene: TRBV30
clone size: -
J gene: TRBJ2-5
CDR3 protein: CALQDGRETQYF
CDR3 DNA: TGTGCCCTCCAAGACGGGAGAGAGACCCAGTACTTC

D gene: -
V gene: TRBV3-1/TRBV3-2
clone size: -
J gene: TRBJ1-4
CDR3 protein: CASSQEGGPGYEKLFF
CDR3 DNA: TGTGCCAGCAGCCAAGAAGGCGGGCCAGGGTATGAAAAACTGTTTTTT

D gene: TRBD1
V gene: TRBV7-2
clone size: -
J gene: TRBJ2-5
CDR3 protein: CASNRGVQETQYF
CDR3 DNA: TGTGCCAGCAACAGGGGGGTCCAAGAGACCCAGTACTTC

D gene: -
V gene: TRBV14
clone size: -
J gene: TRBJ2-7
CDR3 protein: CASSSYSSYEQYF
CDR3 DNA: TGTGCCAGCAGCTCCTATAGCTCCTACGAGCAGTACTTC

D gene: TRBD1
V gene: TRBV5-1
clone size: -
J gene: TRBJ1-3
CDR3 protein: CASSFGTGGNTIYF
CDR3 DNA: TGCGCCAGCAGCTTTGGGACAGGTGGAAACACCATATATTTT

D gene: -
V gene: TRBV29-1
clone size: once
J gene: TRBJ1-3
CDR3 protein: CSVGVGKGNTIYF
CDR3 DNA: TGCAGCGTTGGAGTAGGGAAAGGAAACACCATATATTTT

D gene: -
V gene: TRBV11-3
clone size: -
J gene: TRBJ2-3
CDR3 protein: CASTGSGNTQYF
CDR3 DNA: TGTGCCAGCACCGGTAGCGGCAATACGCAGTATTTT

D gene: -
V gene: TRBV5-1
clone size: -
J gene: TRBJ2-5
CDR3 protein: CASSSLGAQYF
CDR3 DNA: TGCGCCAGCAGCTCCCTAGGGGCCCAGTACTTC

D gene: -
V gene: TRBV30
clone size: -
J gene: TRBJ2-2
CDR3 protein: CAWTGPMIRPGELFF
CDR3 DNA: TGTGCCTGGACAGGACCGATGATCAGACCCGGGGAGCTGTTTTTT

D gene: TRBD1
V gene: TRBV7-9
clone size: -
J gene: TRBJ1-1
CDR3 protein: CASSPTLTGGEAFF
CDR3 DNA: TGTGCCAGCAGCCCGACGTTAACAGGGGGCGAAGCTTTCTTT

D gene: -
V gene: TRBV30
clone size: -
J gene: TRBJ1-5
CDR3 protein: CAWSVLGGRPQHF
CDR3 DNA: TGTGCCTGGAGTGTACTGGGCGGGAGGCCCCAGCATTTT

D gene: -
V gene: TRBV10-3
clone size: -
J gene: TRBJ1-2
CDR3 protein: CAISNVVTVDYTF
CDR3 DNA: TGTGCCATCAGCAACGTCGTGACGGTGGACTACACCTTC

D gene: -
V gene: TRBV7-2
clone size: -
J gene: TRBJ1-1
CDR3 protein: CASSFQTVNTEAFF
CDR3 DNA: TGTGCCAGCAGCTTCCAGACAGTGAACACTGAAGCTTTCTTT

D gene: -
V gene: TRBV7-6
clone size: -
J gene: TRBJ1-1
CDR3 protein: CASSPAGDHSPEAFF
CDR3 DNA: TGTGCCAGCAGCCCGGCGGGTGACCACTCCCCAGAAGCTTTCTTT

D gene: -
V gene: TRBV6-2/TRBV6-3
clone size: -
J gene: TRBJ1-2
CDR3 protein: CASSYGQAHGYTF
CDR3 DNA: TGTGCCAGCAGTTACGGGCAGGCCCATGGCTACACCTTC

D gene: TRBD2
V gene: TRBV11-2
clone size: -
J gene: TRBJ2-2
CDR3 protein: CASSPGAGGLTGELFF
CDR3 DNA: TGTGCCAGCAGCCCAGGGGCGGGGGGATTAACCGGGGAGCTGTTTTTT

D gene: -
V gene: TRBV7-9
clone size: few
J gene: TRBJ1-6
CDR3 protein: CASSLGRSNSPLHF
CDR3 DNA: TGTGCCAGCAGCTTAGGCAGGTCGAATTCACCCCTCCACTTT

D gene: TRBD2
V gene: TRBV5-8
clone size: -
J gene: TRBJ2-3
CDR3 protein: CASSYGGGDTQYF
CDR3 DNA: TGTGCCAGCAGCTATGGGGGGGGAGATACGCAGTATTTT

D gene: -
V gene: TRBV28
clone size: -
J gene: TRBJ2-7
CDR3 protein: CASTQWDSYEQYF
CDR3 DNA: TGTGCCAGCACACAATGGGACTCCTACGAGCAGTACTTC

D gene: TRBD1
V gene: TRBV5-1
clone size: -
J gene: TRBJ1-4
CDR3 protein: CASSLAPKGGGEKLFF
CDR3 DNA: TGCGCCAGCAGCTTGGCACCTAAAGGGGGCGGTGAAAAACTGTTTTTT

D gene: -
V gene: TRBV6-5
clone size: -
J gene: TRBJ1-1
CDR3 protein: CASSPGLSTEAFF
CDR3 DNA: TGTGCCAGCAGTCCTGGACTTTCCACTGAAGCTTTCTTT

D gene: -
V gene: TRBV11-2
clone size: -
J gene: TRBJ2-5
CDR3 protein: CASSLVWTEGETQYF
CDR3 DNA: TGTGCCAGCAGCTTAGTGTGGACAGAAGGGGAGACCCAGTACTTC

D gene: -
V gene: TRBV27
clone size: -
J gene: TRBJ1-2
CDR3 protein: CASSLSTGTYGYTF
CDR3 DNA: TGTGCCAGCAGCCTATCGACCGGGACCTATGGCTACACCTTC

D gene: -
V gene: TRBV6-5
clone size: -
J gene: TRBJ1-2
CDR3 protein: CASSFRAPTYGYTF
CDR3 DNA: TGTGCCAGCAGTTTCAGGGCACCTACCTATGGCTACACCTTC

D gene: -
V gene: TRBV11-3
clone size: -
J gene: TRBJ2-7
CDR3 protein: CASSGSGNSYEQYF
CDR3 DNA: TGTGCCAGCAGCGGTTCGGGTAACTCCTACGAGCAGTACTTC

D gene: -
V gene: TRBV7-8
clone size: -
J gene: TRBJ1-5
CDR3 protein: CASSLRDQPQHF
CDR3 DNA: TGTGCCAGCAGCTTGAGGGACCAGCCCCAGCATTTT

D gene: -
V gene: TRBV7-9
clone size: -
J gene: TRBJ2-7
CDR3 protein: CASSLGGVSYEQYF
CDR3 DNA: TGTGCCAGCAGCTTAGGGGGGGTCTCCTACGAGCAGTACTTC

D gene: -
V gene: TRBV4-3
clone size: -
J gene: TRBJ2-7
CDR3 protein: CASSHGKGDEQYF
CDR3 DNA: TGCGCCAGCAGCCATGGGAAAGGGGACGAGCAGTACTTC

D gene: -
V gene: TRBV4-3
clone size: -
J gene: TRBJ1-5
CDR3 protein: CASSQDSYQPQHF
CDR3 DNA: TGCGCCAGCAGCCAAGATTCGTATCAGCCCCAGCATTTT

D gene: -
V gene: TRBV7-9
clone size: -
J gene: TRBJ2-3
CDR3 protein: CASSTDTDTQYF
CDR3 DNA: TGTGCCAGCAGCACCGACACAGATACGCAGTATTTT

D gene: -
V gene: TRBV27
clone size: -
J gene: TRBJ2-7
CDR3 protein: CASNRGYEQYF
CDR3 DNA: TGTGCCAGCAATAGAGGATACGAGCAGTACTTC

D gene: -
V gene: TRBV19
clone size: -
J gene: TRBJ1-5
CDR3 protein: CASSIDQQPQHF
CDR3 DNA: TGTGCCAGTAGTATAGATCAACAGCCCCAGCATTTT

D gene: -
V gene: TRBV4-1
clone size: -
J gene: TRBJ2-2
CDR3 protein: CASSQVIEGRSNTGELFF
CDR3 DNA: TGCGCCAGCAGCCAAGTGATAGAGGGCAGGTCTAACACCGGGGAGCTGTTTTTT

D gene: -
V gene: TRBV10-3
clone size: -
J gene: TRBJ1-2
CDR3 protein: CAIESAGNGYTF
CDR3 DNA: TGTGCCATAGAGAGTGCGGGAAATGGCTACACCTTC

D gene: TRBD1
V gene: TRBV7-2
clone size: few
J gene: TRBJ1-5
CDR3 protein: CASSLGDSNYQPQHF
CDR3 DNA: TGTGCCAGCAGCTTAGGGGACAGTAACTATCAGCCCCAGCATTTT

D gene: -
V gene: TRBV2
clone size: -
J gene: TRBJ1-1
CDR3 protein: CASSLQGPVHTEAFF
CDR3 DNA: TGTGCCAGCAGTTTACAGGGACCTGTGCACACTGAAGCTTTCTTT

D gene: -
V gene: TRBV7-9
clone size: -
J gene: TRBJ2-1
CDR3 protein: CASRNSHSYNEQFF
CDR3 DNA: TGTGCCAGCCGGAATAGCCACTCCTACAATGAGCAGTTCTTC

D gene: TRBD2
V gene: TRBV6-5
clone size: once
J gene: TRBJ2-7
CDR3 protein: CASRPSGGFSYEQYF
CDR3 DNA: TGTGCCAGCAGACCGAGCGGGGGGTTCTCCTACGAGCAGTACTTC

D gene: -
V gene: TRBV14
clone size: -
J gene: TRBJ1-4
CDR3 protein: CASSQVRTPGLFF
CDR3 DNA: TGTGCCAGCAGCCAAGTCCGGACACCAGGGCTGTTTTTT

D gene: -
V gene: TRBV6-2/TRBV6-3
clone size: -
J gene: TRBJ2-1
CDR3 protein: CASSYGPYSEQFF
CDR3 DNA: TGTGCCAGCAGTTACGGGCCGTACAGTGAGCAGTTCTTC

D gene: TRBD1
V gene: TRBV6-4
clone size: -
J gene: TRBJ1-4
CDR3 protein: CASSDPGQGKPLGGEKLFF
CDR3 DNA: TGTGCCAGCAGTGACCCCGGACAGGGGAAGCCCTTAGGGGGTGAAAAACTGTTTTTT

D gene: -
V gene: TRBV3-1/TRBV3-2
clone size: -
J gene: TRBJ1-1
CDR3 protein: CASSQATENTEAFF
CDR3 DNA: TGTGCCAGCAGCCAAGCGACGGAAAACACTGAAGCTTTCTTT

D gene: -
V gene: TRBV11-3
clone size: few
J gene: TRBJ1-2
CDR3 protein: CASSHSRSYTF
CDR3 DNA: TGTGCCAGCAGCCATAGTAGGAGCTACACCTTC

D gene: -
V gene: TRBV27
clone size: -
J gene: TRBJ1-2
CDR3 protein: CASSFFRRGARGYGYTF
CDR3 DNA: TGTGCCAGCAGTTTCTTCCGTAGGGGGGCGCGGGGCTATGGCTACACCTTC

D gene: TRBD1
V gene: TRBV18
clone size: -
J gene: TRBJ1-5
CDR3 protein: CASSPQASGGSSNQPQHF
CDR3 DNA: TGTGCCAGCTCACCACAGGCCTCAGGGGGAAGTAGCAATCAGCCCCAGCATTTT

D gene: TRBD1
V gene: TRBV4-3
clone size: once
J gene: TRBJ2-2
CDR3 protein: CASSPGQGFTGELFF
CDR3 DNA: TGCGCCAGCAGCCCAGGACAGGGTTTCACCGGGGAGCTGTTTTTT